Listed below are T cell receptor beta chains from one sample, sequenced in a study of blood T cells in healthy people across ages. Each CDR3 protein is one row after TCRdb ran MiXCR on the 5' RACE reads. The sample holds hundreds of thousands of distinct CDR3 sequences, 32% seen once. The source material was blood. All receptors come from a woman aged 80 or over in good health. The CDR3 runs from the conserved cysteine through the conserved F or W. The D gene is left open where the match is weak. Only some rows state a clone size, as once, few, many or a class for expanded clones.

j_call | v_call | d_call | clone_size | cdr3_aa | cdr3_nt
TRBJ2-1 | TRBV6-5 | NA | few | CASRQYSGMTYNEQFF | TGTGCCAGCAGACAGTATTCGGGGATGACCTACAATGAGCAGTTCTTC
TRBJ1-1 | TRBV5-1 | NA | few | CASSLAGAPTEAFF | TGCGCCAGCAGCTTGGCGGGGGCGCCCACTGAAGCTTTCTTT
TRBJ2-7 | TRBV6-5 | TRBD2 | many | CASSTPGGDYTPYEQYF | TGTGCCAGCAGTACTCCGGGGGGGGACTATACTCCTTACGAGCAGTACTTC
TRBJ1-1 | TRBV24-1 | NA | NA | CATRGGIGTEAFF | TGTGCCACCAGGGGAGGGATCGGCACTGAAGCTTTCTTT
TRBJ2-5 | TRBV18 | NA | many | CASSVTGSRRETQYF | TGTGCCAGCTCAGTTACAGGGTCTCGTCGAGAGACCCAGTACTTC
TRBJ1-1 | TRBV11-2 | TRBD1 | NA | CASSLDFDRDIAFF | TGTGCCAGCAGCTTAGATTTTGACAGGGATATTGCTTTCTTT
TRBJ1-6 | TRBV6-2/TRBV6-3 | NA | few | CASSVRDFWSSPLHF | TGTGCCAGCAGTGTCCGGGACTTCTGGAGTTCACCCCTCCACTTT
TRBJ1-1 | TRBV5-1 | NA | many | CASSLVGRLGGMNTEAFF | TGCGCCAGCAGCTTGGTGGGCAGGCTCGGTGGGATGAACACTGAAGCTTTCTTT
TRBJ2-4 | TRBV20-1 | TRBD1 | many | CSATLGTGTYIQYF | TGCAGTGCGACCCTCGGGACAGGGACGTACATTCAGTACTTC
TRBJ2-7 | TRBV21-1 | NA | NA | CAIPDRGLNEQYF | TGTGCCATCCCGGACAGGGGGCTCAACGAGCAGTACTTC
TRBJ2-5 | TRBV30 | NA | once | CAWSATGETQYF | TGTGCCTGGAGTGCGACAGGAGAGACCCAGTACTTC
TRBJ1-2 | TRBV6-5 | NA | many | CASSQGLYGYTF | TGTGCCAGCAGTCAGGGGTTATATGGCTACACCTTC
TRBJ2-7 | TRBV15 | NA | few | CATSRETTYEQYF | TGTGCCACCAGCAGAGAGACTACTTACGAGCAGTACTTC
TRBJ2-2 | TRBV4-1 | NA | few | CASSQVLGVGELFF | TGCGCCAGCAGCCAAGTCCTCGGGGTCGGGGAGCTGTTTTTT
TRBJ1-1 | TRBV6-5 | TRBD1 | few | CASIRDRGHNTEAFF | TGTGCCAGCATTCGAGACAGGGGGCACAACACTGAAGCTTTCTTT
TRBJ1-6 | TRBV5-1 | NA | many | CASSHRDPNGSPLHF | TGCGCCAGCAGCCACCGGGATCCCAATGGTTCACCCCTCCACTTT
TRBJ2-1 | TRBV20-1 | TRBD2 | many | CSARVTSGGHRSSYNEQFF | TGCAGTGCTAGAGTAACTAGCGGGGGACACCGAAGCTCCTACAATGAGCAGTTCTTC
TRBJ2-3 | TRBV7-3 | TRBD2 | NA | CASSLTGTSGSGTDTQYF | TGTGCCAGCAGCTTAACCGGGACTAGCGGGAGTGGCACAGATACGCAGTATTTT
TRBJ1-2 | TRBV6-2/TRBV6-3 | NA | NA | CASRREGDYGYTF | TGTGCCAGCAGGAGAGAAGGGGACTATGGCTACACCTTC
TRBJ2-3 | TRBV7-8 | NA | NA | CASSITRGSTDTQYF | TGTGCCAGCAGCATAACTAGGGGAAGCACAGATACGCAGTATTTT
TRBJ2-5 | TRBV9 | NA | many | CASSFQGSWTQYF | TGTGCCAGCAGCTTCCAGGGGTCCTGGACCCAGTACTTC
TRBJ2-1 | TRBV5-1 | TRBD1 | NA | CASSGRTGRSYNEQFF | TGCGCCAGCAGCGGGCGGACAGGCCGATCCTACAATGAGCAGTTCTTC
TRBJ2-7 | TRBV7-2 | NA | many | CASSLRVPYEQYF | TGTGCCAGCAGCTTACGGGTGCCCTACGAGCAGTACTTC
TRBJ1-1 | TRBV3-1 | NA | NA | CASSQETQAFF | TGTGCCAGCAGCCAGGAGACCCAAGCTTTCTTT
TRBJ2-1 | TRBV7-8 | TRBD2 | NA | CASSLVLAGGLAYEQFF | TGTGCCAGCAGCTTAGTGCTAGCGGGGGGGCTTGCTTATGAGCAGTTCTTC
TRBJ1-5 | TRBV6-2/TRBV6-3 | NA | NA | CASSYQRLEQSAQHF | TGTGCCAGCAGTTATCAGCGGTTGGAACAATCGGCCCAGCATTTT
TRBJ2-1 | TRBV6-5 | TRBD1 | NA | CASSWAGTGENEQFF | TGTGCCAGCAGTTGGGCCGGGACAGGGGAAAATGAGCAGTTCTTC
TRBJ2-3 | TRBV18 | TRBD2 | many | CASSPGSLAGIRTDTQYF | TGTGCCAGCTCACCAGGGTCCCTAGCGGGTATTCGCACAGATACGCAGTATTTT
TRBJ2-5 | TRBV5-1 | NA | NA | CTSSLAQGGYGQYF | TGCACCAGCAGCTTGGCGCAGGGGGGCTACGGGCAGTACTTC
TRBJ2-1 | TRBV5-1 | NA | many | CASSLEPMREQFF | TGCGCCAGCAGCTTGGAACCCATGCGTGAGCAGTTCTTC
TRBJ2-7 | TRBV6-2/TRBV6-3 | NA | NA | CASNQGSSYNEQYF | TGTGCCAGTAACCAGGGTAGCTCCTACAATGAGCAGTACTTC
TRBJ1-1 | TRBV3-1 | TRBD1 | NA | CASSQEPPGQGNSEAFF | TGTGCCAGCAGCCAAGAGCCTCCGGGACAGGGGAATAGTGAAGCTTTCTTT
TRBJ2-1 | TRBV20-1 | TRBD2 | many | CSAEGLAGGFDEQFF | TGCAGTGCAGAAGGACTAGCGGGGGGATTCGATGAGCAGTTCTTC
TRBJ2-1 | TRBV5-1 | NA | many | CASSLELARNEQFF | TGCGCCAGCAGCTTGGAGCTTGCGCGCAATGAGCAGTTCTTC
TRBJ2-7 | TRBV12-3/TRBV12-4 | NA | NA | CASSSTTGYEQYF | TGTGCCAGCAGCTCGACGACAGGCTACGAGCAGTACTTC
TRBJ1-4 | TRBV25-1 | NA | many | CASSGVVGEKLFF | TGTGCCAGCAGTGGGGTGGTTGGTGAAAAACTGTTTTTT
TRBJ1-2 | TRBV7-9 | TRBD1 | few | CASSLAPPVTGSNYGYTF | TGTGCCAGCAGCTTAGCCCCTCCAGTGACAGGGTCTAACTATGGCTACACCTTC
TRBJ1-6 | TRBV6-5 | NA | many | CASSSEGSINSPLHF | TGTGCCAGCAGTTCGGAGGGATCAATAAATTCACCCCTCCACTTT
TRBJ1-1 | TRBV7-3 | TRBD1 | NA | CASSLYRGRGVNTEAFF | TGTGCCAGCAGCTTGTACAGGGGAAGAGGGGTGAACACTGAAGCTTTCTTT
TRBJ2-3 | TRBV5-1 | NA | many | CASSLGGSSDTQYF | TGCGCCAGCAGCTTGGGTGGTAGCTCAGATACGCAGTATTTT
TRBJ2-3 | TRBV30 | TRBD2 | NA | CAWSVWLGGLAGDVTDTQYF | TGTGCCTGGAGTGTTTGGTTGGGGGGACTAGCGGGGGATGTAACAGATACGCAGTATTTT
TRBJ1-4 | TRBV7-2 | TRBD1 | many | CASSPRQGAGEKLFF | TGTGCCAGCAGCCCAAGACAGGGGGCGGGAGAAAAACTGTTTTTT
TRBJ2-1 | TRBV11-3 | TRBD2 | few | CASSVSGGDNEQFF | TGTGCCAGCAGCGTTAGCGGGGGGGATAATGAGCAGTTCTTC
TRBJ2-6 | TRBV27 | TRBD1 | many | CASGGTGRSGANVLTF | TGTGCCAGCGGCGGGACAGGGAGGTCTGGGGCCAACGTCCTGACTTTC
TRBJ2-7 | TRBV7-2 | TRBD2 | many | CASSLTPTSGGAGEQYF | TGTGCCAGCAGCTTAACCCCGACTAGCGGGGGGGCCGGCGAGCAGTACTTC